This TCR beta chain came from a study of T cell clonality in common variable immunodeficiency. Notes on the study in general: What drives increased CVID clonality needs T cell subpopulation sequencing. TCRbeta clonality was increased in CVID versus healthy controls.

Heparinized whole blood, 5 to 8 ml, came from each donor. Concerning this clone: The target antigen is unknown. Read data end 3 residues before the CDR3 end; the end is taken from the germline J gene.

This CDR3 region has 15 residues. The germline gives CDR1 MNHNS, CDR2 SASEGT. CVID and control samples used equivalent genomic DNA input. Using immunoSEQ multiplex PCR, the repertoire was profiled, and TCRdb retains in-frame clones only, with some absent. There are 39,000 or so clones in the sample, none observed a single time. Sequenced: peripheral blood mononuclear cells. The chain carries TRBV6-1 and TRBJ1-2, with 8 bases lining up with TRBD1. This sequence was found in a person aged 18 to 75 in good health. The DNA read from the CDR3 is TGTGCCAGCAGTGTCGGACAGGGTCACACAGATACC. Translating gives CASSVGQGHTDT. The CDR3 as a whole reads CASSVGQGHTDTYTF.